The entry below describes one T cell receptor beta chain. The antigen is undetermined. Using its own MiXCR run on the RT-PCR reads, TCRdb lists one record per CDR3 protein. The sample shows some 500,000 distinct CDR3 sequences, about 17% of them seen only once. In germline, CDR1 is DFQATT, CDR2 SNEGSKA (reference sequence). This CDR3 has 16 amino acids. Trimming pared 0 bases from V and 6 bases from J, leaving 18 bases between. The data were obtained in a study of response to subunit inactivated influenza vaccine. Study results and limitations: The authors suggested that every seasonal influenza vaccination recruits few new T cells.

This receptor was obtained from a man between 45 and 75 years old who received an inactivated influenza vaccine. The material sequenced was CD4+ T cells sorted from PBMCs, taken around 25 months after vaccination. The rearrangement links TRBV20-1 to TRBJ2-1, with D possibly matching TRBD2 (6 bases). The CDR3 DNA reads as TGCAGTGCTAGAGACCTACAACGACTGGGGGGCAATGAGCAGTTCTTC. It encodes CSARDLQRLGGNEQFF.